This T cell receptor (beta chain) was identified during a study of blood T cell repertoires in COVID-19. The data were produced by immunoSEQ multiplex PCR, yet TCRdb's version contains in-frame clones alone and is incomplete. The table lists some 390,000 clones, roughly 91% of them singletons. The clonotype comes from a woman aged 30 to 39 who had recovered from COVID-19. The sample taken for sequencing was PBMCs or T cells enriched from blood (not recorded which).

CDR3 in amino acids: CASLGDRDIVYGYTF. In nucleotides, the CDR3 is TGTGCCAGCCTGGGTGACCGGGACATAGTCTATGGCTACACCTTC. The V call is TRBV2, the J call TRBJ1-2; D is perhaps TRBD1 (6 bases). Germline V gene lookup returns CDR1 SNHLY and CDR2 FYNNEI. V was trimmed by 8 bases and J by 4 bases, leaving 20 bases between them. The CDR3 is 15 residues long.